These 21 T cell receptor beta chains originate from one sample sequenced in a study of radiotherapy plus CTLA-4 blockade in lung cancer. Some clones are missing from TCRdb's copy, which holds only in-frame ones; the method was immunoSEQ multiplex PCR. Here the sample spans about 95,000 clones, around 83% being singletons. Sequences were derived from peripheral blood, sampled from a patient treated with radiotherapy plus ipilimumab. The receptors shown here come from a human donor with non-small cell lung cancer who had a partial response to radiotherapy plus ipilimumab.

This rearrangement joins TRBV5-1 to TRBJ1-1; D is undetermined. Trimming left V 0 bases short and J 0 bases short, with 6 bases between. Germline V CDR1 and CDR2: SGHRS, YFSETQ. The CDR3 covers 14 residues. CDR3 protein: CASSLDRVNTEAFF. In nucleotides, the CDR3 is TGCGCCAGCAGCTTGGACCGGGTGAACACTGAAGCTTTCTTT.

The chain links TRBV5-1 to TRBJ1-1; D gene uncertain. The CDR3 consists of 14 residues. The V end lost 0 bases, the J end lost 4 bases, and 10 bases lay between the germline ends. Germline V lookup: CDR1 SGHRS, CDR2 YFSETQ. CDR3: CASSLDGAGTEAFF. In DNA, the CDR3 is TGCGCCAGCAGCTTGGATGGAGCTGGCACTGAAGCTTTCTTT. The variable domain in full, with the rest retrieved from reference TRBV5-1 and TRBJ1-1, is KAGVTQTPRYLIKTRGQQVTLSCSPISGHRSVSWYQQTPGQGLQFLFEYFSETQRNKGNFPGRFSGRQFSNSRSEMNVSTLELGDSALYLCASSLDGAGTEAFFGQGTRLTVV.

The rearrangement joins TRBV7-9 to TRBJ2-3; 10 positions match TRBD1. The CDR3 extends over 14 amino acids. J was trimmed by 9 bases and V by 5 bases; bases with no gene match: 8. CDR1 and CDR2 from the germline V gene are SEHNR and FQNEAQ (reference sequence). The CDR3 loop is CASSRGQGRNTQYF. The CDR3 region has the DNA TGTGCCAGCAGCAGGGGACAGGGGAGGAACACGCAGTATTTT.

This sequence joins TRBV12-5 and TRBJ2-1; the D gene is possibly TRBD1 (6 bases). The CDR3 is 16 residues long. CDR1 and CDR2 (germline): LGHNT, FRNRAP. The V and J ends lost 0 bases and 9 bases respectively, with 18 bases between them. DNA of the CDR3: TGTGCTAGTGGTTTGGTACAGGGACCAGCTTCAGGTGAGCAGTTCTTC. As protein: CASGLVQGPASGEQFF.

In nucleotides, the CDR3 is TGTGCCACCAGCAGAGGGACTAGCGTTGAGCAGTTCTTC. It specifies CATSRGTSVEQFF. The chain is built from TRBV15 and TRBJ2-1, with 9 positions matching TRBD2. The V gene's germline CDR1 is LNHNV and CDR2 YYDKDF (reference sequence). This CDR3 spans 13 amino acids. Trimming took 1 base from V and 9 from J; bases not matched to a gene: 1.

The genes are TRBV5-4 and TRBJ2-3, with TRBD2 matching over 7 bases. CDR1 and CDR2 (germline): SGHNT, YYREEE (reference sequence). V shed 4 bases and J 2 bases; nucleotides not matched to a gene: 10. The CDR3 consists of 16 residues. CDR3 loop: CASSARERWNTDTQYF. The CDR3 DNA reads TGTGCCAGCAGCGCGCGGGAGAGGTGGAACACAGATACGCAGTATTTT.

The chain has TRBV7-2 and TRBJ1-1; possibly TRBD1 for D (6 bases). The V gene's germline CDR1 is SGHTA and CDR2 FQGNSA. The CDR3 is 14 amino acids. Trimming shortened V by 5 bases and J by 3 bases, and 13 bases separated the two germline ends. The CDR3 nucleotides are TGTGCCAGCAGCCCCGGCGGGGGGCACACTGAAGCTTTCTTT. Translation gives CASSPGGGHTEAFF.

Concerning this clone: The junction differs from germline at one of its ends, possibly a read error. The V call is TRBV28, the J call TRBJ2-5; 15 positions match TRBD2. This CDR3 region has 15 residues. Germline V gene data show CDR1 as MDHEN and CDR2 as SYDVKM. This CDR3 is CLSGTSGRSRETQYF. In DNA form, the CDR3 reads TGCCTGTCCGGGACTAGCGGGAGGAGCCGGGAGACCCAGTACTTC.

J is TRBJ1-1 and V is TRBV18; a possible D gene is TRBD1 (5 bases). CDR1 and CDR2 (germline): KGHSH, LQKENI. Trimming took 2 bases from V and 5 from J, leaving 15 bases between them. The CDR3 extends over 15 amino acids. The CDR3 is CASSPRTQGGTEAFF. The CDR3 coding sequence is TGTGCCAGCTCACCAAGGACCCAGGGAGGGACTGAAGCTTTCTTT.

The chain recombines TRBV7-9 with TRBJ1-5, with a possible D match to TRBD1 (5 bases). The length of the CDR3 is 13 residues. CDR1 is SEHNR, CDR2 FQNEAQ, per germline (reference sequence). Trimming stripped 1 base from V and 7 bases from J, with 8 bases between. CDR3 in amino acids: CASSLGGGQPQHF. CDR3 sequence (DNA): TGTGCCAGCAGCTTAGGGGGGGGACAGCCCCAGCATTTT.

This chain links TRBV28 with TRBJ1-1, with D possibly being TRBD1 (5 bases). Trimming shortened V by 5 bases and J by 0 bases, and 16 bases separated the two germline ends. The CDR3 loop spans 16 amino acids. Germline V gene data show CDR1 as MDHEN and CDR2 as SYDVKM. The CDR3 here is CASSAPNRQMNTEAFF. CDR3 nucleotides: TGTGCCAGCAGTGCACCCAACCGACAGATGAACACTGAAGCTTTCTTT.

In nucleotides, the CDR3 is TGTGCCAGCAGCAAATACAGGGCATTTAGCAATCAGCCCCAGCATTTT. Its protein product is CASSKYRAFSNQPQHF. The rearrangement joins TRBV21-1 to TRBJ1-5; TRBD1 reflects the table's D call only, with no check against the DNA. TRBV21-1 is labeled a pseudogene. This CDR3 region has 16 residues.

The chain carries TRBV5-6 and TRBJ1-3; 10 bases match TRBD1. CDR1 is SGHDT, CDR2 YYEEEE, per germline. J gave up 6 bases and V 1 base, and 4 bases lay outside the gene matches. The CDR3 spans 15 residues. CDR3 coding DNA: TGTGCCAGCAGCTTGCGGGACAGGGGATTAAACACCATATATTTT. Its translation is CASSLRDRGLNTIYF.

The chain has TRBV5-4 and TRBJ2-7; 7 bases map to TRBD1. Unmatched junction bases numbered 13, after V lost 4 bases and J lost 3 bases. CDR1 is SGHNT and CDR2 is YYREEE in the germline V gene (reference sequence). This CDR3 is 16 amino acids long. CDR3 residues: CASSPQVRDSVYEQYF. The CDR3 coding sequence is TGTGCCAGCAGCCCTCAAGTGAGGGACAGCGTCTACGAGCAGTACTTC.

The chain recombines TRBV5-1 with TRBJ1-4; D possibly corresponds to TRBD1 (5 bases). CDR1 and CDR2 (germline): SGHRS, YFSETQ. Trimming shortened V by 0 bases and J by 7 bases, and 7 bases separated the two germline ends. The CDR3 runs to 13 residues. CDR3 bases: TGCGCCAGCAGCTTGGGCAGGGCTGAAAAACTGTTTTTT. It codes for CASSLGRAEKLFF.

The chain is built from TRBV19 and TRBJ2-1; TRBD1 agrees at 8 bases. V lost 5 bases to trimming and J lost 7 bases; unmatched junction nucleotides: 7. This CDR3 has 14 amino acids. Germline V gene data show CDR1 as LNHDA and CDR2 as SQIVND (reference sequence). The CDR3 sequence: CASSATGGWNEQFF. The CDR3 DNA reads as TGTGCCAGTAGTGCCACAGGGGGTTGGAATGAGCAGTTCTTC.

The CDR3 reads CASSFVGTSTDTQYF. The CDR3 region has the DNA TGTGCCAGCAGTTTTGTAGGGACAAGCACAGATACGCAGTATTTT. The chain combines TRBV28 with TRBJ2-3; D possibly corresponds to TRBD1 (6 bases). Germline CDR1 MDHEN, CDR2 SYDVKM. The CDR3 spans 15 residues. The V end lost 3 bases, the J end lost 0 bases, and 10 bases lay between the germline ends.

V gene TRBV6-1 combines with J gene TRBJ2-7, with TRBD1 matching 9 bases. Germline loops: CDR1 MNHNS, CDR2 SASEGT. This CDR3 contains 15 residues. J was trimmed by 5 bases and V by 7 bases; bases with no gene match: 12. CDR3 in DNA: TGTGCCAGCATACCCTTGGACAGGGGAAGAAACGAGCAGTACTTC. Translated, it gives CASIPLDRGRNEQYF.

The chain links TRBV25-1 to TRBJ2-2; D is perhaps TRBD1 (6 bases). The V end lost 6 bases, the J end lost 3 bases, and 8 bases lay between the germline ends. The CDR3 runs to 13 residues. Looked up from germline, CDR1 is MGHDK and CDR2 is SYGVNS. The CDR3 region is CASSRTDTGELFF. CDR3 in DNA: TGTGCCAGCAGCAGGACAGACACCGGGGAGCTGTTTTTT.

The V and J genes are TRBV11-2 and TRBJ2-7; 7 nucleotides line up with TRBD1. The J segment lost 7 bases and the V segment lost 1 base, leaving 4 bases of the junction unmatched. Germline V CDR1 and CDR2: SGHAT, FQNNGV. CDR3 length: 13 residues. CDR3 in DNA: TGTGCCAGCAGCTTAGCTTGGGACAGAGAGCAGTACTTC. Translated, it gives CASSLAWDREQYF.

The chain has TRBV19 and TRBJ2-3; the match to TRBD2 covers 14 bases. Germline V lookup: CDR1 LNHDA, CDR2 SQIVND (reference sequence). The CDR3 has 18 residues. V lost 1 base, J lost 1 base, and 4 bases stayed unmatched. The CDR3 protein is CASSIGLAGGPGTDTQYF. In DNA, the CDR3 is TGTGCCAGTAGTATAGGACTAGCGGGAGGGCCGGGCACAGATACGCAGTATTTT.